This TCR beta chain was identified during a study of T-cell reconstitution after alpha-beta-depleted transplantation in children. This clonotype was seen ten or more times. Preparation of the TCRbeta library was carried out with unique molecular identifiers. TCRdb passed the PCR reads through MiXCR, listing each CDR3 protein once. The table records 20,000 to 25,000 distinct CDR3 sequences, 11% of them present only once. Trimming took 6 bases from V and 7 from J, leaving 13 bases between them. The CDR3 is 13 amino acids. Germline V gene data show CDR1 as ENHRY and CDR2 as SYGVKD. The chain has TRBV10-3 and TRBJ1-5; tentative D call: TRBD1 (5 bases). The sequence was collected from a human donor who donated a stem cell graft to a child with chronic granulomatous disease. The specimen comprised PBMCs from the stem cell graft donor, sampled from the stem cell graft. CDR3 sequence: CAISSREAQPQHF. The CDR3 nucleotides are TGTGCCATCAGCAGCAGGGAGGCCCAGCCCCAGCATTTT.